This T cell receptor (beta chain) is drawn from a study of human T cells and chemical hapten exposure. TCRdb ran MiXCR on the RACE reads and lists one entry per CDR3 protein. Here the sample spans about 85,000 distinct CDR3 sequences, 11% being singletons. This clonotype was found many times. Sample time point: patch test 2, 6 weeks after DPC sensitization. Treatment given: therapeutic diphenylcyclopropenone sensitization with weekly scalp DPC. The TCR sequence derives from a man aged 18 to 29 with alopecia areata. Some clones in this sample may be carry-over from other donors' samples. Sequenced here: whole blood, sampled in connection with sensitization to the hapten diphenylcyclopropenone (DPC).

CDR3 in amino acids: CASSVATGLSSYNEQFF. The CDR3 nucleotides are TGTGCCAGCAGCGTAGCTACAGGGCTGAGCTCCTACAATGAGCAGTTCTTC. The V gene is TRBV9, the J gene TRBJ2-1, with D tentatively TRBD1 (6 bases). Germline V gene data show CDR1 as SGDLS and CDR2 as YYNGEE. Trimming shortened V by 0 bases and J by 0 bases, and 13 bases separated the two germline ends. This CDR3 has 17 amino acids.